Listed below are T cell receptor beta chains from one sample, sequenced in a study of response to subunit inactivated influenza vaccine. Using its own MiXCR run on the RT-PCR reads, TCRdb lists one record per CDR3 protein. The sample yields 450,000 to 600,000 distinct CDR3 sequences, 7.6% seen once. The sequenced sample was PBMCs from blood, obtained less than 30 months after vaccination. Receptors were obtained from a man in his fifties or sixties who received an inactivated influenza vaccine. Each CDR3 is given with its conserved first and last residue.

V	J	CDR3
TRBV3-1	TRBJ2-6	CASSHLDRFYSGANVLTF
TRBV18	TRBJ1-4	CASSQRQGGNEKLFF
TRBV6-2/TRBV6-3	TRBJ2-2	CASSTPGLAGGPLSGELFF
TRBV2	TRBJ2-6	CASRMQGLGANVLTF
TRBV7-2	TRBJ1-1	CASSPRGLGPEAFF
TRBV20-1	TRBJ2-1	CSARVPGLEHNNEQFF
TRBV15	TRBJ1-1	CATSRGGQGNTEAFF
TRBV29-1	TRBJ2-7	CSVDTPYEQYF
TRBV7-2	TRBJ2-1	CASSLGGSRGGEQFF
TRBV6-5	TRBJ2-7	CASSFGTGIYEQYF
TRBV20-1	TRBJ2-3	CSARDGDLGRYF
TRBV10-3	TRBJ1-2	CAIRWTDSGYTF
TRBV12-3/TRBV12-4	TRBJ1-6	CASVAQGHSPLHF
TRBV20-1	TRBJ2-5	CSARTGSRETQYF
TRBV20-1	TRBJ2-1	CSAKEDPLYNEQFF
TRBV5-1	TRBJ2-5	CASSQTLDPGETQYF
TRBV20-1	TRBJ2-7	CSAQRTSGVYEQYF
TRBV29-1	TRBJ2-5	CSVEGGRQETQYF
TRBV7-9	TRBJ2-2	CASCLLAGETGELFF
TRBV27	TRBJ2-7	CASSSLGQGSYEQYF
TRBV10-3	TRBJ2-7	CAISESSGGAGYEQYF
TRBV7-6	TRBJ2-1	CASSQTSGRSDEQFF
TRBV20-1	TRBJ1-1	CSARLTGTAEAFF
TRBV7-2	TRBJ2-1	CASSLAPTWSSYNEQFF
TRBV29-1	TRBJ2-7	CSVGQGVYEQYF
TRBV25-1	TRBJ2-5	CASSDGGTGLETQYF
TRBV7-2	TRBJ2-7	CASRSLLPTYEQYF
TRBV12-3/TRBV12-4	TRBJ2-7	CASSLWRGAYSEQYF
TRBV10-3	TRBJ2-7	CAISDGQGREQYF
TRBV4-3	TRBJ2-3	CASSQDVLRAGLGADTQYF
TRBV5-6	TRBJ2-1	CASSPVVGQGYNEQFF
TRBV5-1	TRBJ2-5	CASSKSPGLVIETQYF
TRBV4-3	TRBJ1-5	CASSPDYSNQPQHF
TRBV9	TRBJ2-3	CASSAPLETSGQVTQYF
TRBV29-1	TRBJ1-1	CSVEGETLNTEAFF
TRBV5-1	TRBJ1-4	CASSTTGGSEKLFF
TRBV9	TRBJ2-1	CASSAGTGGYNEQFF
TRBV7-2	TRBJ1-6	CASSPGRTNSPLHF
TRBV10-3	TRBJ2-2	CAISYRPGELFF
TRBV6-2/TRBV6-3	TRBJ2-1	CASSYSTSTSSYNEQFF
TRBV20-1	TRBJ2-3	CSARKTSVSTDTQYF
TRBV4-3	TRBJ2-7	CASSQELKQGVSYEQYF
TRBV5-1	TRBJ1-4	CASSLAYRSDEKLFF
TRBV10-3	TRBJ2-2	CAIGYNRGNTGELFF
TRBV5-4	TRBJ1-4	CASSLPAGGGKLFF
TRBV5-1	TRBJ2-3	CASSSQLAGGQDTQYF
TRBV11-2	TRBJ2-1	CASSPGRREPYNEQFF
TRBV6-2/TRBV6-3	TRBJ2-7	CASRPGAGYEQYF
TRBV6-2/TRBV6-3	TRBJ2-1	CASSYSGLAGPYYNEQFF
TRBV4-2	TRBJ2-7	CASSQDKWASYEQYF
TRBV11-2	TRBJ2-1	CASSSLAGGGYNEQFF
TRBV10-3	TRBJ2-3	CAISLGTRRAADTQYF